The 16 T cell receptor beta chains below come from one sample, sequenced in a study of T cells in Graves' hyperthyroidism and ophthalmopathy. Researchers took RNA transcripts and amplified the TCR beta CDR3 regions from them. A first-round RT-PCR of the TCR CDR3 used the HTBI primer set. TCRdb analysed the multiplex PCR reads with MiXCR anew, one entry per CDR3 protein. The data show more than 500,000 distinct CDR3 sequences, 12% to 15% seen once. What was sequenced was blood. All receptors derive from a middle-aged woman with Graves' hyperthyroidism.

In this sample, this clonotype turned up many times. This chain joins TRBV28 and TRBJ1-5; the match to TRBD1 covers 7 bases. V lost 7 bases, J lost 8 bases, and 8 bases stayed unmatched. The CDR3 sequence is 13 residues long. Germline-derived CDR1 and CDR2 are MDHEN and SYDVKM. CDR3 region: CASTKDRVKPQHF. As DNA, the CDR3 is TGTGCCAGCACCAAAGACAGGGTAAAGCCCCAGCATTTT. Together with reference TRBV28 and TRBJ1-5, the CDR3 gives the full variable domain: DVKVTQSSRYLVKRTGEKVFLECVQDMDHENMFWYRQDPGLGLRLIYFSYDVKMKEKGDIPEGYSVSREKKERFSLILESASTNQTSMYLCASTKDRVKPQHFGDGTRLSIL.

This clonotype came up many times. The genes are TRBV28 and TRBJ1-2; no clear D gene. Trimming shortened V by 5 bases and J by 4 bases, and 14 bases separated the two germline ends. Germline CDR1 reads MDHEN; CDR2 reads SYDVKM. The CDR3 length is 14 residues. CDR3: CASSQTFQPYGYTF. The CDR3 DNA reads TGTGCCAGCAGTCAGACATTCCAACCCTATGGCTACACCTTC.

There are many counts of this clonotype. V and J are TRBV28 and TRBJ2-7; the D gene is possibly TRBD2 (6 bases). V shed 8 bases and J shed 3 bases, with 14 bases lying between them. The CDR3 totals 13 residues. Germline CDR1 and CDR2: MDHEN and SYDVKM. The CDR3 sequence: CASQDYQNYEQYF. Written as DNA, the CDR3 is TGTGCCAGCCAGGACTATCAAAACTACGAGCAGTACTTC.

The chain employs TRBV12-3 or TRBV12-4 and TRBJ2-5; D is perhaps TRBD2 (6 bases). CDR3 length: 14 amino acids. Trimming removed 1 base at V and 5 bases at J, with 11 bases between. The CDR3 bases are TGTGCCAGCAGTTTAGAGCGGGTCCGGGAGACCCAGTACTTC. This gives the protein CASSLERVRETQYF.

A word on this clonotype: With a much larger clone just one base away, this may be a read error. The gene calls are TRBV5-8 and TRBJ2-3; TRBD2 matches at 10 bases. Germline loops: CDR1 SGHTS, CDR2 YDEGEE. This CDR3 has 16 amino acids. CDR3 amino acids: CASSLLAGDYTDTRYF. CDR3 coding DNA: TGCGCCAGCAGCTTGCTAGCGGGAGATTACACAGATACGCGGTATTTT. The variable domain in full, completed from reference TRBV5-8 and TRBJ2-3, reads EAGVTQSPTHLIKTRGQQATLRCSPISGHTSVYWYQQALGLGLQFLLWYDEGEERNRGNFPPRFSGRQFPNYSSELNVNALELEDSALYLCASSLLAGDYTDTRYFGPGTRLTVL.

At least ten counts were recorded for this clonotype. This chain joins TRBV30 and TRBJ2-5, with D perhaps TRBD2 (6 bases). The germline V and J ends were trimmed by 3 bases and 5 bases, with 22 bases remaining between them. The CDR3 totals 16 residues. Per germline, CDR1 GTSNPN and CDR2 SVGIG (reference sequence). In DNA, the CDR3 is TGTGCCTGGAGCGTTGACTACCGCGGAGGGCGGGAGACCCAGTACTTC. It specifies CAWSVDYRGGRETQYF.

The chain links TRBV9 to TRBJ2-2; D call uncertain. Germline V gene sequence: CDR1 SGDLS, CDR2 YYNGEE. This CDR3 has 14 residues. Trimming stripped 1 base from V and 4 bases from J, with 8 bases between. In DNA form, the CDR3 reads TGTGCCAGCAGCGTACGAGCATTCACCGGGGAGCTGTTTTTT. Residues: CASSVRAFTGELFF.

In its sample, this clonotype was seen many times. The J gene is TRBJ2-1, the V gene TRBV5-1; TRBD1 might be the D (5 bases). This CDR3 comprises 14 residues. Germline lookup yields CDR1 SGHRS and CDR2 YFSETQ. Trimming took off 5 bases at V and 3 bases at J, with 12 bases between the two ends. This chain's CDR3 is CASRAQGSYNEQFF. The CDR3 region has the DNA TGCGCCAGCAGGGCGCAGGGAAGCTACAATGAGCAGTTCTTC.

Many counts were recorded for this clonotype. This rearrangement joins TRBV6-1 to TRBJ1-3, with 9 bases lining up with TRBD1. V trimming: 4 bases; J trimming: 2 bases; junction bases outside the gene matches: 9. The germline CDR1 and CDR2 sequences are MNHNS and SASEGT. The CDR3 contains 17 residues. The CDR3 nucleotides read TGTGCCAGCAGTGTTAACCCTCGGGACAGGGCTGGAAACACCATATATTTT. This gives the protein CASSVNPRDRAGNTIYF.

This clonotype was seen more than once but under ten times. The chain recombines TRBV30 with TRBJ1-2, with D perhaps TRBD1 (5 bases). Looked up from germline, CDR1 is GTSNPN and CDR2 is SVGIG (reference sequence). The CDR3 runs 13 residues. V was cut by 2 bases and J by 4 bases, with 11 bases left in between. In DNA form, the CDR3 reads TGTGCCTGGAGTCCCCAGGGTGGCTATGGCTACACCTTC. Protein: CAWSPQGGYGYTF.

Many counts were recorded for this clonotype. The V call is TRBV5-5, the J call TRBJ2-2; the match to TRBD2 covers 8 bases. Unmatched junction bases numbered 6, after V lost 0 bases and J lost 5 bases. The CDR3 spans 16 residues. Germline assignment: CDR1 SGHKS and CDR2 YYEKEE (reference sequence). The CDR3 bases are TGTGCCAGCAGCTTGGATGTAGCGGGATGGACCGGGGAGCTGTTTTTT. Translation gives CASSLDVAGWTGELFF.

This clonotype was recorded at least ten times. A much larger clonotype is one base distant, so this may be a read error. The V gene is TRBV2, the J gene TRBJ1-1; D gene uncertain. Germline V gene lookup returns CDR1 SNHLY and CDR2 FYNNEI. This CDR3 is built from 11 residues. V was cut by 5 bases and J by 3 bases, with 4 bases left in between. The CDR3 region has the DNA TGTGCCAGCAGTCGTGACACTGAAGCTTTCTTT. It specifies CASSRDTEAFF.

At least ten counts were recorded for this clonotype. The chain couples TRBV9 to TRBJ2-1; D not resolved. Per germline, CDR1 SGDLS and CDR2 YYNGEE. Trimming took 0 bases from V and 0 from J, leaving 7 bases between them. The CDR3 has 15 residues. CDR3 sequence reads: CASSVVAGSYNEQFF. DNA of the CDR3: TGTGCCAGCAGCGTAGTGGCTGGCTCCTACAATGAGCAGTTCTTC. Filled out from reference TRBV9 and TRBJ2-1, the complete variable domain reads DSGVTQTPKHLITATGQRVTLRCSPRSGDLSVYWYQQSLDQGLQFLIQYYNGEERAKGNILERFSAQQFPDLHSELNLSSLELGDSALYFCASSVVAGSYNEQFFGPGTRLTVL.

The chain employs TRBV10-1 and TRBJ2-5; TRBD2 aligns across 14 bases. Germline V gives CDR1 WNHNN, CDR2 SYGVQD (reference sequence). CDR3 length: 16 residues. V gave up 6 bases and J gave up 5 bases; unmatched junction bases: 8. The CDR3 here is CASSPGTSGRGETQYF. The DNA of the CDR3 is TGCGCCAGCAGCCCGGGGACTAGCGGGAGAGGGGAGACCCAGTACTTC.

The chain has TRBV27 and TRBJ2-7; 13 bases fit TRBD2. Germline CDR1 is MNHEY and CDR2 is SMNVEV (reference sequence). The CDR3 is 17 residues long. J gave up 6 bases and V 6 bases, and 14 bases lay outside the gene matches. This CDR3 reads CASSPRGGLAGVTEQYF. The CDR3 DNA sequence: TGTGCCAGCAGCCCCCGGGGCGGACTAGCGGGAGTAACCGAGCAGTACTTC.

V and J are TRBV28 and TRBJ2-3; D perhaps matches TRBD2 (6 bases). Germline CDR1 is MDHEN and CDR2 is SYDVKM. The CDR3 spans 18 residues. V was trimmed by 4 bases and J by 1 base, leaving 21 bases between them. CDR3 amino acids: CASSSRLPLAIRTDTQYF. CDR3 nucleotides: TGTGCCAGCAGTTCGCGCCTGCCCCTAGCGATACGCACAGATACGCAGTATTTT. The variable domain in full, with the rest retrieved from reference TRBV28 and TRBJ2-3, is DVKVTQSSRYLVKRTGEKVFLECVQDMDHENMFWYRQDPGLGLRLIYFSYDVKMKEKGDIPEGYSVSREKKERFSLILESASTNQTSMYLCASSSRLPLAIRTDTQYFGPGTRLTVL.